This T cell receptor (beta chain) is from a study of radiotherapy plus CTLA-4 blockade in lung cancer. Study background: There were objective responses in 18% of patients, and 31% had disease control.

Assay: immunoSEQ multiplex PCR; the TCRdb copy retains only in-frame clones and omits some. The sample consists of about 80,000 clones, approximately 86% of them appearing once. V was shortened by 3 bases and J by 0 bases, with 8 bases between the two germline ends. The CDR3 spans 14 residues. CDR1 MNHEY and CDR2 SMNVEV come from the germline V gene (reference sequence). The specimen was peripheral blood, collected from a patient treated with radiotherapy plus ipilimumab. The chain employs TRBV27 and TRBJ1-1, with unresolved D. This receptor was obtained from a human donor with non-small cell lung cancer who had stable disease on radiotherapy plus ipilimumab. CDR3 sequence (DNA): TGTGCCAGCAGTTTGTCCAGCATGAACACTGAAGCTTTCTTT. Translating it yields CASSLSSMNTEAFF.